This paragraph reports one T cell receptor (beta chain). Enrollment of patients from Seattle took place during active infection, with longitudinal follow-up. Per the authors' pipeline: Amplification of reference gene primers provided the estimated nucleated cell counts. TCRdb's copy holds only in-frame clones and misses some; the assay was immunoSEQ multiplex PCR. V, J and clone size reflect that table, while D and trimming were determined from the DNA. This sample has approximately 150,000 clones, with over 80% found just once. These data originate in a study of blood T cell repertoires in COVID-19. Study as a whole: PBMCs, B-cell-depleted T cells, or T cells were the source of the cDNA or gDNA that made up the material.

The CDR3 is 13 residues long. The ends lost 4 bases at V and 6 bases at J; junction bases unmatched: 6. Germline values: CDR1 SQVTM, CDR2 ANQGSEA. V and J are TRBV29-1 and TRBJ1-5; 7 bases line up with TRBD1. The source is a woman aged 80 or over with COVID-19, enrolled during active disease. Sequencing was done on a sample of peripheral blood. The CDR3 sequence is CSVGGQGGQPQHF. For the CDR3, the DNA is TGCAGCGTTGGGGGGCAGGGGGGTCAGCCCCAGCATTTT.